This T cell receptor beta chain was retrieved from a study of identical twins. Regarding the study as a whole: The models gave estimates that fell short of the out-of-frame TCR alpha sharing seen in monozygotic twins. Within cord blood, abundant beta clonotypes carried fewer insertions, but memory repertoires showed no such trend.

Germline values: CDR1 MNHEY, CDR2 SVGAGI. This CDR3 comprises 14 residues. V dropped 4 bases and J dropped 2 bases, with 11 bases sitting between them. A universal primer site was added by template switching, and unique molecular identifiers were carried by the cDNA. TCRdb called the 5' RACE reads again in MiXCR, with one record for every CDR3 protein. The sample has 200,000 to 300,000 distinct CDR3 sequences, over 9.5% seen once. Healthy Caucasians alone served as donors. At least ten counts were recorded for this clonotype. The target antigen is unknown. The genes are TRBV6-5 and TRBJ2-5, with a tentative D call TRBD2 (5 bases). Material for sequencing was memory T cells sorted from blood. The receptor comes from a man aged 45-60 years in good health. CDR3 bases: TGTGCCAGCAGTTCCGGGATCCTACAAGAGACCCAGTACTTC. It is translated as CASSSGILQETQYF.